These 25 T cell receptor beta chains were all obtained from the same sample, sequenced in a study. TCRdb analysed the 5' RACE reads with MiXCR anew, one entry per CDR3 protein. The data show approximately 37,000 distinct CDR3 sequences, approximately 20% seen once. The sample comprised naive CD4+ T cells sorted from a lymph node. Subset noted: naive CD4+ T cells, CD4+CD45RA+CD25-. These receptors all stem from a female donor with breast cancer.

This clonotype was seen a few times. J is TRBJ2-7 and V is TRBV7-3; 7 bases are shared with TRBD2. The germline V gene encodes CDR1 SGHTA and CDR2 FQGTGA. The CDR3 is 15 amino acids. Trimming at V came to 2 bases and at J to 1 base, leaving 5 bases not matched to a gene. The CDR3 DNA follows: TGTGCCAGCAGCTTATTGCGGGAGCTTTCCTACGAGCAGTACTTC. Translating gives CASSLLRELSYEQYF.

This clonotype was counted many times. The rearrangement uses TRBV5-1 and TRBJ2-3; a weak D match, TRBD1 (5 bases). Germline V gives CDR1 SGHRS, CDR2 YFSETQ. The CDR3 runs 13 residues. V dropped 2 bases and J dropped 6 bases, with 10 bases sitting between them. The CDR3: CASSFWGRDTQYF. The DNA of the CDR3 is TGCGCCAGCAGCTTTTGGGGCAGGGATACGCAGTATTTT.

The table lists this clonotype with a few counts. The rearrangement links TRBV5-1 to TRBJ1-1; D might be TRBD1 (6 bases). Germline V CDR1 and CDR2: SGHRS, YFSETQ. Trimming cost V 0 bases and J 0 bases, with 12 bases left between them. This CDR3 has 16 amino acids. As DNA, the CDR3 is TGCGCCAGCAGCTTGGTGGGGGGCGCGGTGAACACTGAAGCTTTCTTT. This translates into CASSLVGGAVNTEAFF.

This clonotype was seen more than once but under ten times. The chain has TRBV19 and TRBJ2-7; 13 positions agree with TRBD2. CDR1 is LNHDA, CDR2 SQIVND, per germline (reference sequence). The CDR3 is 16 residues long. With V trimmed by 4 bases and J by 5 bases, 8 bases remained unmatched. The CDR3 sequence: CASSKIPGLAGDEQYF. The CDR3 nucleotides read TGTGCCAGTAGTAAAATCCCCGGACTAGCGGGAGACGAGCAGTACTTC. The complete variable domain, with remaining parts taken from reference TRBV19 and TRBJ2-7, reads DGGITQSPKYLFRKEGQNVTLSCEQNLNHDAMYWYRQDPGQGLRLIYYSQIVNDFQKGDIAEGYSVSREKKESFPLTVTSAQKNPTAFYLCASSKIPGLAGDEQYFGPGTRLTVT.

This clonotype was counted at least ten times. The V and J genes are TRBV7-3 and TRBJ2-2, with TRBD2 as a possible D gene (5 bases). Germline V gives CDR1 SGHTA, CDR2 FQGTGA. The CDR3 loop spans 15 amino acids. Trimming pared 2 bases from V and 6 bases from J, leaving 13 bases between. Here the CDR3 reads CASSLAVHGAGELFF. The DNA for the CDR3 is TGTGCCAGCAGCTTAGCAGTTCACGGGGCCGGGGAGCTGTTTTTT.

V usage is TRBV6-2 or TRBV6-3 and J usage is TRBJ1-6; 7 positions match TRBD1. V was pared by 6 bases and J by 11 bases, with 7 bases of the junction left unmatched. CDR3 length equals 13 residues. Germline V gene data show CDR1 as MNHEY and CDR2 as SVGEGT. CDR3 nucleotides: TGTGCCAGCAGGCCACAGGGGAGGGCACCCCTCCACTTT. Encoded protein: CASRPQGRAPLHF.

This sequence joins TRBV7-9 and TRBJ2-7; TRBD2 matches at 8 bases. This CDR3 has 14 amino acids. Germline CDR1 SEHNR, CDR2 FQNEAQ (reference sequence). V shed 7 bases, J shed 2 bases, and the junction held 7 bases outside the gene matches. CDR3 DNA: TGTGCCAGCAACCAAGGAGCGGGGGCCTACGAGCAGTACTTC. It encodes CASNQGAGAYEQYF.

This clonotype has only a few counts. The chain carries TRBV2 and TRBJ2-7, with 9 bases identical to TRBD1. Germline V gene lookup returns CDR1 SNHLY and CDR2 FYNNEI. There are 14 residues in the CDR3. Trimming at V came to 5 bases and at J to 3 bases, leaving 5 bases not matched to a gene. This CDR3 reads CASSKTGGIYEQYF. The CDR3 region has the DNA TGTGCCAGCAGTAAAACAGGGGGCATCTACGAGCAGTACTTC.

This clonotype was observed a handful of times. The gene calls are TRBV6-2 or TRBV6-3 and TRBJ2-1; TRBD2 agrees at 8 bases. The ends lost 4 bases at V and 13 bases at J; junction bases unmatched: 6. The germline V gene has CDR1 MNHEY and CDR2 SVGEGT. The CDR3 contains 12 residues. This CDR3 reads CASSSQGTSQFF. DNA of the CDR3: TGTGCCAGCAGTTCGCAAGGGACTAGTCAGTTCTTC.

This clonotype was seen ten or more times. The chain has TRBV4-3 and TRBJ2-1; 11 bases match TRBD2. Germline assignment: CDR1 LGHNA and CDR2 YSLEER. The CDR3 extends over 15 amino acids. Trimming at V came to 1 base and at J to 7 bases, leaving 3 bases not matched to a gene. CDR3 coding DNA: TGCGCCAGCAGCCAAGGGACTAGCGGGCTTAATGAGCAGTTCTTC. Amino acids: CASSQGTSGLNEQFF.

There are many counts of this clonotype. The rearrangement joins TRBV11-2 to TRBJ1-1; no definite D call. CDR1 and CDR2 from the germline V gene are SGHAT and FQNNGV. The CDR3 loop spans 12 amino acids. V was clipped by 5 bases and J by 8 bases, with 12 bases between them. DNA of the CDR3: TGTGCCAGCAGCCCCTTGCTGTCAGAAGCTTTCTTT. Protein sequence: CASSPLLSEAFF.

This clonotype showed up just once. This rearrangement joins TRBV24-1 to TRBJ2-1; 13 nucleotides agree with TRBD2. This CDR3 is built from 18 residues. V trimming: 5 bases; J trimming: 0 bases; junction bases outside the gene matches: 6. The germline gives CDR1 KGHDR, CDR2 SFDVKD. The CDR3 sequence: CATSATSGRGGSYNEQFF. CDR3 sequence (DNA): TGTGCCACCAGTGCTACTAGCGGGAGGGGAGGCTCCTACAATGAGCAGTTCTTC.

This clonotype has just a few counts. A clone one base away is much larger, so this may be a read error. The chain has TRBV7-2 and TRBJ2-7; unclear D gene. Germline CDR1 SGHTA, CDR2 FQGNSA. The CDR3 has 16 residues. Here the CDR3 reads CASSLLFPAHGPERYF. The CDR3 nucleotides read TGTGCCAGCAGCTTATTATTTCCAGCCCACGGACCGGAGCGGTACTTC.

This clonotype is a singleton in its sample. A much larger clone sits a single nucleotide away, making a read error possible. The V and J genes are TRBV7-2 and TRBJ2-7; 7 bases match TRBD1. The CDR3 is made up of 14 amino acids. Germline V gives CDR1 SGHTA, CDR2 FQGNSA. V was clipped by 8 bases and J by 3 bases; unmatched bases: 10. The CDR3, as DNA: TGTGCCAGCGGCCCCGGGACAGACTACTACGAGCAGTACTTC. Encoded protein: CASGPGTDYYEQYF. The complete variable domain, with remaining parts taken from reference TRBV7-2 and TRBJ2-7, reads GAGVSQSPSNKVTEKGKDVELRCDPISGHTALYWYRQSLGQGLEFLIYFQGNSAPDKSGLPSDRFSAERTGGSVSTLTIQRTQQEDSAVYLCASGPGTDYYEQYFGPGTRLTVT.

This clonotype appeared a few times. This chain connects TRBV10-3 to TRBJ2-5; D not resolved. Germline V gives CDR1 ENHRY, CDR2 SYGVKD. CDR3 size: 14 residues. V was cut by 0 bases and J by 5 bases, with 10 bases left in between. DNA of the CDR3: TGTGCCATCAGTGAGTCAAAGTCCTACGAGACCCAGTACTTC. It yields the protein CAISESKSYETQYF.

The chain couples TRBV4-2 to TRBJ1-1; no clear D gene. CDR1 is LGHNA, CDR2 YNFKEQ, per germline. CDR3 size: 13 residues. V lost 0 bases and J lost 8, with 10 bases in between. In DNA, the CDR3 is TGTGCCAGCAGCCAAGAAGTGGATGGCGAAGCTTTCTTT. Protein product: CASSQEVDGEAFF.

This clonotype was recorded many times. The V call is TRBV7-3, the J call TRBJ1-2; no firm D call. The CDR3 is made up of 13 amino acids. Germline values: CDR1 SGHTA, CDR2 FQGTGA. V was pared by 6 bases and J by 2 bases, with 10 bases between. CDR3 residues: CASSPPENYGYTF. The CDR3 region has the DNA TGTGCCAGCAGTCCACCGGAGAACTATGGCTACACCTTC.

V gene TRBV24-1 combines with J gene TRBJ1-1, with TRBD1 as a possible D gene (6 bases). Trimming shortened V by 3 bases and J by 5 bases, and 12 bases separated the two germline ends. Germline V gene sequence: CDR1 KGHDR, CDR2 SFDVKD. The CDR3 contains 14 residues. In DNA, the CDR3 is TGTGCCACCAGTGATCCACAGGGAGGGACTGAAGCTTTCTTT. It specifies CATSDPQGGTEAFF.

The rearrangement joins TRBV5-1 to TRBJ1-1, with D possibly being TRBD1 (6 bases). V lost 0 bases to trimming and J lost 0 bases, with 9 bases between them. The CDR3 contains 15 residues. The germline V gene encodes CDR1 SGHRS and CDR2 YFSETQ. CDR3 DNA: TGCGCCAGCAGCTTGGTGGGGGGCCTGAACACTGAAGCTTTCTTT. Residues: CASSLVGGLNTEAFF.

The genes are TRBV7-2 and TRBJ1-2; no definite D call. This CDR3 is built from 16 residues. Germline CDR1 reads SGHTA; CDR2 reads FQGNSA. V lost 4 bases and J 5 bases, leaving 20 bases between the germline ends. CDR3 region: CASSSPTSSALYGYTF. CDR3 sequence (DNA): TGTGCCAGCAGCTCACCAACCTCCTCAGCCCTTTATGGCTACACCTTC.

J is TRBJ2-3 and V is TRBV20-1, with 11 bases that match TRBD2. The CDR3 is 15 amino acids. Germline V gene sequence: CDR1 DFQATT, CDR2 SNEGSKA (reference sequence). V dropped 1 base and J dropped 4; count of bases not matched to a gene: 4. CDR3 sequence (DNA): TGCAGTGCTAGAGTTCTGACTAGCGGGGCAGATACGCAGTATTTT. Translating it yields CSARVLTSGADTQYF.

The genes are TRBV7-2 and TRBJ1-1, with TRBD1 as a possible D gene (5 bases). This CDR3 region has 14 residues. Germline lookup yields CDR1 SGHTA and CDR2 FQGNSA. Trimming removed 2 bases from V and 1 base from J, with 8 bases in between. This chain's CDR3 is CASSLMGRNTEAFF. The CDR3, as DNA: TGTGCCAGCAGCTTAATGGGGCGGAACACTGAAGCTTTCTTT.

This clonotype was seen only a few times. This chain connects TRBV5-1 to TRBJ1-4; weak D call: TRBD1 (5 bases). This CDR3 has 13 residues. The germline V gene encodes CDR1 SGHRS and CDR2 YFSETQ. V lost 5 bases to trimming and J lost 3 bases, with 8 bases between them. The CDR3, as DNA: TGCGCCAGCAGTCCGGGACCTAATGAAAAACTGTTTTTT. The encoded protein is CASSPGPNEKLFF.

The chain carries TRBV29-1 and TRBJ1-1; TRBD1 aligns across 9 bases. This CDR3 has 15 amino acids. Germline CDR1 and CDR2: SQVTM and ANQGSEA. V was clipped by 6 bases and J by 4 bases; unmatched bases: 12. The CDR3 coding sequence is TGCAGCGTAGTGGACAGGGGAGGCGCCGGCACTGAAGCTTTCTTT. Translated: CSVVDRGGAGTEAFF.

This chain joins TRBV19 and TRBJ1-5, with D hard to call. V lost 1 base and J 0 bases, leaving 16 bases between the germline ends. Looked up from germline, CDR1 is LNHDA and CDR2 is SQIVND (reference sequence). The CDR3 spans 18 residues. This CDR3 reads CASSIGRRSGYSNQPQHF. The CDR3 region has the DNA TGTGCCAGTAGTATAGGAAGGAGGTCGGGGTATAGCAATCAGCCCCAGCATTTT.